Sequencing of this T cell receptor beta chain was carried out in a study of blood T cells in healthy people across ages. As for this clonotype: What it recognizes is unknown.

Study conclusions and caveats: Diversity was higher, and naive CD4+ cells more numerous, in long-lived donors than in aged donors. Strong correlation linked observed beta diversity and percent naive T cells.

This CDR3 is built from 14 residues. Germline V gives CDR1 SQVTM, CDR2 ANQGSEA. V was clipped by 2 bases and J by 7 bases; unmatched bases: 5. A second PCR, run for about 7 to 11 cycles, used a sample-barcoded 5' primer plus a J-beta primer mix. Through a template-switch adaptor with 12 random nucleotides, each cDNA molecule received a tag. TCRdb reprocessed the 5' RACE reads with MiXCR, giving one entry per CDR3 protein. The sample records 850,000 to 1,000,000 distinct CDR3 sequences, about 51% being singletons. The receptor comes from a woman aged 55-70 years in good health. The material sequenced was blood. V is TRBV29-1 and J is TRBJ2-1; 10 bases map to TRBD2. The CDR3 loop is CSVESSGGTNEQFF. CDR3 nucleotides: TGCAGCGTTGAATCTAGCGGGGGAACGAATGAGCAGTTCTTC.